Below are 31 T cell receptor beta chains sequenced from a single sample in a study of blood T cell repertoires in COVID-19. The repertoire was sequenced with immunoSEQ multiplex PCR; TCRdb's copy has only in-frame clones and lacks some. This sample has more than 100,000 clones; roughly 90% occur once, and the top ten carry 3.5% to 4.5%. Sequencing was done on a sample of peripheral blood. These receptors were obtained from a woman aged 60-70 years with COVID-19, enrolled during active disease.

This chain connects TRBV19 to TRBJ1-5; TRBD1 agrees at 8 bases. V shed 5 bases, J shed 7 bases, and the junction held 10 bases outside the gene matches. Germline values: CDR1 LNHDA, CDR2 SQIVND (reference sequence). The CDR3 contains 15 residues. CDR3 in DNA: TGTGCCAGTAGTGCCGGGACAGGTCAGGGCCAGCCCCAGCATTTT. Its translation is CASSAGTGQGQPQHF.

The chain carries TRBV19 and TRBJ1-5, with no clear D. In germline, CDR1 is LNHDA, CDR2 SQIVND (reference sequence). V lost 3 bases to trimming and J lost 0 bases, with 9 bases between them. The CDR3 extends over 15 amino acids. Here the CDR3 DNA reads TGTGCCAGTAGTATGGTGTCGGTTAGCAATCAGCCCCAGCATTTT. It codes for CASSMVSVSNQPQHF.

V is TRBV6-6 and J is TRBJ1-4, with D possibly TRBD1 on 5 matching bases. Trimming pared 4 bases from V and 8 bases from J, leaving 11 bases between. The CDR3 runs to 13 residues. Per germline, CDR1 MNHNY and CDR2 SVGAGI (reference sequence). CDR3 loop: CASSLGNREKLFF. In DNA, the CDR3 is TGTGCCAGCAGTTTGGGAAACAGGGAAAAACTGTTTTTT.

V usage is TRBV5-1 and J usage is TRBJ2-5, with 10 positions matching TRBD2. The CDR3 is 16 amino acids. Germline CDR1 is SGHRS and CDR2 is YFSETQ. V lost 1 base and J lost 0; bases outside the gene matches: 3. The CDR3 protein is CASSLRSGGYQETQYF. The CDR3 DNA sequence: TGCGCCAGCAGCTTGCGTAGCGGGGGGTACCAAGAGACCCAGTACTTC.

The rearrangement links TRBV7-2 to TRBJ1-5; the D is unclear. Germline V lookup: CDR1 SGHTA, CDR2 FQGNSA. V gave up 0 bases and J gave up 3 bases, with 15 bases separating them. The CDR3 covers 17 residues. The CDR3 loop reads CASSLAPGRSDNQPQHF. The DNA for the CDR3 is TGTGCCAGCAGCTTAGCGCCCGGGAGGAGTGACAATCAGCCCCAGCATTTT. Filled out from reference TRBV7-2 and TRBJ1-5, the complete variable domain reads GAGVSQSPSNKVTEKGKDVELRCDPISGHTALYWYRQSLGQGLEFLIYFQGNSAPDKSGLPSDRFSAERTGGSVSTLTIQRTQQEDSAVYLCASSLAPGRSDNQPQHFGDGTRLSIL.

The V and J genes are TRBV5-1 and TRBJ1-4; 7 positions agree with TRBD1. The CDR3 runs 16 residues. The V gene end was trimmed by 1 base and the J gene end by 7 bases; junction bases not matched to a gene: 10. Germline values: CDR1 SGHRS, CDR2 YFSETQ. The CDR3, as DNA: TGCGCCAGCAGCTTGAAGACCCAGGGGGTGGGTGAAAAACTGTTTTTT. This sequence encodes CASSLKTQGVGEKLFF.

The chain has TRBV30 and TRBJ1-6; D is ambiguous. The CDR3 sequence is 13 residues long. Germline CDR1 reads GTSNPN; CDR2 reads SVGIG (reference sequence). Trimming stripped 3 bases from V and 8 bases from J, with 11 bases between. The CDR3 nucleotides read TGTGCCTGGAGGGGCCCTTCTCATTCACCCCTCCACTTT. Its translation is CAWRGPSHSPLHF.

The chain combines TRBV19 with TRBJ2-1, with D hard to call. Germline CDR1 reads LNHDA; CDR2 reads SQIVND (reference sequence). This CDR3 region has 14 residues. The V end was cut by 0 bases, the J end by 2 bases, with 5 bases between. The CDR3 here is CASSIDLAYNEQFF. The CDR3 DNA reads as TGTGCCAGTAGTATAGATCTAGCCTACAATGAGCAGTTCTTC.

This sequence joins TRBV7-6 and TRBJ2-2, with a weak D call TRBD1 (7 bases). CDR3 length equals 16 residues. The V and J ends lost 5 bases and 1 base respectively, with 14 bases between them. Per the germline V gene, CDR1 is SGHVS and CDR2 is FNYEAQ. DNA for the CDR3: TGTGCCAGCAGCCCGACGGGGGACAGGAACACCGGGGAGCTGTTTTTT. It codes for CASSPTGDRNTGELFF.

V and J are TRBV5-8 and TRBJ1-1; 9 bases line up with TRBD1. Per the germline V gene, CDR1 is SGHTS and CDR2 is YDEGEE. CDR3 length equals 16 residues. V shed 4 bases and J 5 bases; nucleotides not matched to a gene: 12. Here the CDR3 reads CASSPGQGGRGTEAFF. CDR3 bases: TGTGCCAGCAGCCCGGGACAGGGAGGAAGAGGTACTGAAGCTTTCTTT.

This clone was seen a single time. The rearrangement uses TRBV2 and TRBJ2-3, with D possibly being TRBD1 (6 bases). The CDR3 has 14 residues. The germline V gene has CDR1 SNHLY and CDR2 FYNNEI. Trimming left V 6 bases short and J 1 base short, with 11 bases between. The CDR3 DNA reads as TGTGCCAGCAGGAGGGACATACGCACAGATACGCAGTATTTT. It yields the protein CASRRDIRTDTQYF.

This rearrangement joins TRBV5-4 to TRBJ1-1; TRBD1 might be the D (5 bases). CDR3 length: 12 amino acids. The germline V and J ends were trimmed by 4 bases and 11 bases, with 15 bases remaining between them. The germline gives CDR1 SGHNT, CDR2 YYREEE (reference sequence). CDR3 bases: TGTGCCAGCAGCCTGGTTGGGGCCGGCGCTTTCTTT. This codes for CASSLVGAGAFF.

This clone was observed a single time. The rearrangement joins TRBV14 to TRBJ1-5, with a tentative D call TRBD1 (6 bases). Per the germline V gene, CDR1 is SGHDN and CDR2 is FVKESK. CDR3 size: 19 residues. Between the trimmed V and J ends, which lost 1 base and 4 bases, there was a span of 23 bases. CDR3: CASSQGRNREVETNQPQHF. In DNA form, the CDR3 reads TGTGCCAGCAGCCAAGGCCGGAACAGGGAAGTGGAAACAAATCAGCCCCAGCATTTT.

This rearrangement joins TRBV6-2 or TRBV6-3 to TRBJ2-7; 7 positions agree with TRBD2. Germline V gives CDR1 MNHEY, CDR2 SVGEGT. Trimming removed 2 bases from V and 4 bases from J; junction bases left unmatched: 8. The CDR3 consists of 15 residues. CDR3 nucleotides: TGTGCCAGCAGTTACCCCCTGTACGGGGGGTACGAGCAGTACTTC. Protein sequence: CASSYPLYGGYEQYF.

The chain links TRBV3-1 (or the pseudogene TRBV3-2) to TRBJ2-6, with a tentative D call TRBD1 (5 bases). Germline V CDR1 and CDR2: LGHDT, YNNKEL (reference sequence). This CDR3 has 17 amino acids. V was pared by 1 base and J by 0 bases, with 10 bases between. The CDR3 is CASSQGGRASGANVLTF. DNA of the CDR3: TGTGCCAGCAGCCAAGGGGGCAGGGCCTCTGGGGCCAACGTCCTGACTTTC.

V and J are TRBV5-1 and TRBJ2-3; tentative D call: TRBD1 (5 bases). The V gene lost 3 bases and the J gene lost 0 bases, with 14 bases spanning the gap. The CDR3 is 16 amino acids. The germline V gene encodes CDR1 SGHRS and CDR2 YFSETQ. The CDR3 DNA follows: TGCGCCAGCAGCTCATACAGGTGGCGAAGCACAGATACGCAGTATTTT. It yields the protein CASSSYRWRSTDTQYF.

V and J are TRBV6-5 and TRBJ1-4, with D unresolved. This CDR3 contains 15 residues. V gave up 10 bases and J gave up 7 bases, with 22 bases separating them. Germline V gives CDR1 MNHEY, CDR2 SVGAGI. CDR3 DNA sequence: TGTGCCACCGAAATAAACGAGGGTGCTCTTGAAAAACTGTTTTTT. This sequence encodes CATEINEGALEKLFF.

This chain connects TRBV5-4 to TRBJ2-5; D possibly corresponds to TRBD1 (6 bases). Deletions cut 4 bases from V and 4 bases from J, with 11 bases between. This CDR3 region has 13 residues. The germline gives CDR1 SGHNT, CDR2 YYREEE (reference sequence). The chain's CDR3 is CASSPDRLETQYF. CDR3 DNA sequence: TGTGCCAGCAGCCCGGACAGATTAGAGACCCAGTACTTC.

The chain is built from TRBV2 and TRBJ2-5; TRBD2 is a possible D gene (5 bases). CDR3 length equals 14 residues. Germline lookup yields CDR1 SNHLY and CDR2 FYNNEI. Trimming took off 6 bases at V and 2 bases at J, with 13 bases between the two ends. The CDR3 DNA sequence: TGTGCCAGCAGGGCGAGGGTTGCACAAGAGACCCAGTACTTC. Translating it yields CASRARVAQETQYF.

This clone was seen a few times. This chain joins TRBV14 and TRBJ1-2, with D tentatively TRBD1 (6 bases). CDR3 length equals 13 residues. Between the trimmed V and J ends, which lost 0 bases and 4 bases, there was a span of 6 bases. Germline V lookup: CDR1 SGHDN, CDR2 FVKESK. CDR3 protein: CASSQDRGYGYTF. CDR3 nucleotides: TGTGCCAGCAGCCAAGACAGGGGCTATGGCTACACCTTC.

The J gene is TRBJ1-2, the V gene TRBV7-9; 8 positions agree with TRBD1. The CDR3 spans 14 residues. Germline trimming cut 5 bases from V and 8 bases from J; bases unmatched to any gene: 10. In germline, CDR1 is SEHNR, CDR2 FQNEAQ (reference sequence). CDR3: CASSPDRALRGYTF. The CDR3 nucleotides are TGTGCCAGCAGCCCGGACAGGGCTCTTCGCGGCTACACCTTC.

This rearrangement joins TRBV7-9 to TRBJ1-1; 7 bases line up with TRBD1. The CDR3 extends over 15 amino acids. CDR1 SEHNR and CDR2 FQNEAQ come from the germline V gene (reference sequence). V was clipped by 3 bases and J by 2 bases; unmatched bases: 6. The chain's CDR3 is CASSFPDRPNTEAFF. The CDR3 bases are TGTGCCAGCAGCTTCCCGGACAGGCCCAACACTGAAGCTTTCTTT.

The V call is TRBV6-2 or TRBV6-3, the J call TRBJ2-1, with 10 nucleotides matching TRBD2. Trimming took 0 bases from V and 2 from J; bases not matched to a gene: 4. The CDR3 spans 17 residues. CDR1 MNHEY and CDR2 SVGEGT come from the germline V gene. The CDR3 nucleotides are TGTGCCAGCAGTTACTCTAGCGGGGGGCCACCCTACAATGAGCAGTTCTTC. As protein: CASSYSSGGPPYNEQFF.

The CDR3 coding sequence is TGTGCCAGTAGTATAGCCTCCGGGACAGGGGAAGGCGGCTACACCTTC. This encodes CASSIASGTGEGGYTF. The chain has TRBV19 and TRBJ1-2, with TRBD1 matching 10 bases. The CDR3 covers 16 residues. Looked up from germline, CDR1 is LNHDA and CDR2 is SQIVND (reference sequence). The trim removed 1 base at V and 8 bases at J, leaving 10 bases unmatched. The full variable domain, rest sourced from reference TRBV19 and TRBJ1-2, is DGGITQSPKYLFRKEGQNVTLSCEQNLNHDAMYWYRQDPGQGLRLIYYSQIVNDFQKGDIAEGYSVSREKKESFPLTVTSAQKNPTAFYLCASSIASGTGEGGYTFGSGTRLTVV.

The V call is TRBV7-6, the J call TRBJ2-5; TRBD2 matches 7 bases. CDR1 SGHVS and CDR2 FNYEAQ come from the germline V gene. This CDR3 contains 17 residues. Losses at the gene ends were 1 base for V and 1 base for J; bases not matched to a gene: 9. CDR3 residues: CASSLVPGGSGQETQYF. The CDR3 bases are TGTGCCAGCAGCTTAGTCCCGGGGGGTTCAGGCCAAGAGACCCAGTACTTC.

The rearrangement links TRBV7-9 to TRBJ2-5, with D tentatively TRBD1 (6 bases). Germline-derived CDR1 and CDR2 are SEHNR and FQNEAQ (reference sequence). Between the trimmed V and J ends, which lost 1 base and 2 bases, there was a span of 11 bases. CDR3 length equals 15 residues. CDR3 nucleotide sequence: TGTGCCAGCAGCTTAGTTGGACAGCCGCAAGAGACCCAGTACTTC. It specifies CASSLVGQPQETQYF.

This chain links TRBV27 with TRBJ2-3; TRBD1 matches 9 bases. CDR1 is MNHEY, CDR2 SMNVEV, per germline (reference sequence). This CDR3 comprises 14 residues. With 6 bases clipped from V and 1 base from J, the junction kept 2 bases outside the gene matches. CDR3 DNA sequence: TGTGCCAGCAGCCGGGACAGGGGCACAGATACGCAGTATTTT. Amino acid sequence: CASSRDRGTDTQYF.

The genes are TRBV21-1 and TRBJ2-3; TRBD2 is the table's D call and was not checked against the DNA. TRBV21-1 is shown as a pseudogene. The CDR3 is made up of 14 amino acids. CDR3 amino acids: CASSKLAGGDTQYF. Written as DNA, the CDR3 is TGTGCCAGCAGCAAACTAGCGGGGGGAGATACGCAGTATTTT.

This clone was observed once. The chain combines TRBV5-8 with TRBJ2-6; no definite D call. Trimming shortened V by 2 bases and J by 0 bases, and 3 bases separated the two germline ends. CDR3 size: 14 residues. Germline values: CDR1 SGHTS, CDR2 YDEGEE. CDR3 amino acids: CASSFLSGANVLTF. The DNA for the CDR3 is TGTGCCAGCAGCTTCCTCTCTGGGGCCAACGTCCTGACTTTC.

V is TRBV7-2 and J is TRBJ1-2; a possible D gene is TRBD1 (6 bases). Trimming removed 1 base at V and 8 bases at J, with 14 bases between. Germline V gene data show CDR1 as SGHTA and CDR2 as FQGNSA. This CDR3 has 14 residues. CDR3 nucleotides: TGTGCCAGCAGCTTAGTGGCAGGGGCACAAGGCTACACCTTC. It is translated as CASSLVAGAQGYTF.

V is TRBV5-6 and J is TRBJ1-1, with 7 bases fitting TRBD1. The V gene end was trimmed by 0 bases and the J gene end by 4 bases; junction bases not matched to a gene: 9. The CDR3 loop spans 16 amino acids. Germline CDR1 is SGHDT and CDR2 is YYEEEE. The CDR3 reads CASSLEGNRGVTEAFF. CDR3 sequence (DNA): TGTGCCAGCAGCTTGGAGGGCAACAGGGGTGTCACTGAAGCTTTCTTT. Drawing the rest from reference TRBV5-6 and TRBJ1-1, the complete variable domain is DAGVTQSPTHLIKTRGQQVTLRCSPKSGHDTVSWYQQALGQGPQFIFQYYEEEERQRGNFPDRFSGHQFPNYSSELNVNALLLGDSALYLCASSLEGNRGVTEAFFGQGTRLTVV.